This TCR beta chain was found in a study of blood T cell repertoires in COVID-19. About the research overall: The origin of the acute and convalescent COVID-19 samples was the United States, Italy and Spain. T cells, B-cell-depleted T cells, or PBMCs provided the cDNA or gDNA that served as material.

Libraries were prepared by immunoSEQ multiplex PCR; TCRdb keeps only in-frame clonotypes and omits some of them. Here the sample spans 110,000 to 150,000 clones, 80% to 90% being singletons. Germline assignment: CDR1 KGHSH and CDR2 LQKENI. CDR3 length: 17 amino acids. V lost 4 bases to trimming and J lost 5 bases; unmatched junction nucleotides: 6. The sequenced sample was peripheral blood. This chain connects TRBV18 to TRBJ2-3; 16 positions match TRBD2. This TCR derives from a woman aged 55 to 70 with active COVID-19. Here the CDR3 reads CASSRGLAGGPGDTQYF. The CDR3 nucleotides read TGTGCCAGCTCACGGGGACTAGCGGGAGGGCCCGGAGATACGCAGTATTTT. The full variable domain, rest sourced from reference TRBV18 and TRBJ2-3, is NAGVMQNPRHLVRRRGQEARLRCSPMKGHSHVYWYRQLPEEGLKFMVYLQKENIIDESGMPKERFSAEFPKEGPSILRIQQVVRGDSAAYFCASSRGLAGGPGDTQYFGPGTRLTVL.